The present TCR beta chain was sequenced within a study of identical twins' blood T cells. Study results and limitations: Shared CDR3 clonotype counts tracked mainly the product of cloneset sizes. Top TCRbeta clonotypes were shared more with twin than unrelated donors.

About this clonotype itself: No antigen is known for it.

Reared together, all three twin pairs probably met the same infectious agents and vaccines. TCR cDNA libraries came from RNA via a modified published protocol. TCRdb used MiXCR to reprocess the 5' RACE reads, holding one entry per CDR3 protein. The sample lists fewer than 450,000 distinct CDR3 sequences, 28% seen once, with 6% to 7% in the top ten. Sequenced input: PBMCs. The receptor was derived from a woman between 18 and 55 years old in good health.

The CDR3 loop reads CASSYGAGRGYINSPLHF. The CDR3 region has the DNA TGTGCCAGCAGTTACGGGGCGGGCAGGGGTTATATTAATTCACCCCTCCACTTT. The chain employs TRBV6-6 and TRBJ1-6; weak D call: TRBD1 (6 bases). Deletions cut 2 bases from V and 6 bases from J, with 20 bases between. The germline gives CDR1 MNHNY, CDR2 SVGAGI (reference sequence). The CDR3 is made up of 18 amino acids.